This T cell receptor (beta chain) was captured by sequencing in a study of beta chain features in type 1 diabetes. The wider study: Examination of sorted cells across all samples involved more than 100,000,000 cells.

Reverse transcription of all isolated RNA meant that expressed TCRB transcripts were sequenced. The protocol was immunoSEQ multiplex PCR, while the TCRdb copy is restricted to in-frame clones and leaves out a portion. In the table there are more than 300,000 clones, roughly 12% of which are singletons. This clone has just a few counts. Purity exceeding 95% was reached by all sorted populations. The CDR3 has 12 amino acids. Deletions cut 1 base from V and 7 bases from J, with 8 bases between. Germline CDR1 reads GTSNPN; CDR2 reads SVGIG (reference sequence). The receptor was isolated from a man aged 18 to 30 in good health. The rearrangement joins TRBV30 to TRBJ2-1; D remains ambiguous. Sequencing was done on a sample of naive CD4+ T cells from blood. CDR3 coding DNA: TGTGCCTGGAGTGCTATTTGGAATGAGCAGTTCTTC. It specifies CAWSAIWNEQFF.